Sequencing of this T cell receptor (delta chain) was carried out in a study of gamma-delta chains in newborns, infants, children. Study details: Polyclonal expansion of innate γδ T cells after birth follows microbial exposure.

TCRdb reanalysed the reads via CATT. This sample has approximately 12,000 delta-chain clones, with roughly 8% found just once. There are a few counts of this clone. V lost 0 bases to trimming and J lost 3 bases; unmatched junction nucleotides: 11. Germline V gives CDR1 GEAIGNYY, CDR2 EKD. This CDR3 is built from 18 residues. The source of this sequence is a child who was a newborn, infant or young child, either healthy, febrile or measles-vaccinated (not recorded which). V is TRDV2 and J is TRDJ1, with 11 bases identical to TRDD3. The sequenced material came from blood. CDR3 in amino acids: CACDTIGGYGSGSDKLIF. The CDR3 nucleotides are TGTGCCTGTGACACCATTGGGGGATACGGGTCTGGCTCCGATAAACTCATCTTT.